The 14 T cell receptor beta chains given below trace back to one sample, sequenced in a study of blood T cell repertoires in COVID-19. The data were produced by immunoSEQ multiplex PCR, yet TCRdb's version contains in-frame clones alone and is incomplete. This repertoire shows roughly 190,000 clones, 80% to 90% found once; its top ten account for 4.5% to 6%. The sample consisted of peripheral blood. These receptors all come from a woman in her 70s with active or convalescent COVID-19.

The table lists this clone with a few counts. This rearrangement joins TRBV7-8 to TRBJ1-3; a possible D gene is TRBD1 (5 bases). The germline CDR1 and CDR2 sequences are SGHVS and FQNEAQ. The V and J ends lost 4 bases and 0 bases respectively, with 16 bases between them. There are 17 residues in the CDR3. The CDR3 DNA is TGTGCCAGCAGCTCAGGCGGGGGACCGAACTCTGGAAACACCATATATTTT. Translating it yields CASSSGGGPNSGNTIYF.

V is TRBV7-3 and J is TRBJ2-5; 9 bases match TRBD1. This CDR3 region has 14 residues. Germline CDR1 is SGHTA and CDR2 is FQGTGA. V lost 5 bases and J lost 3; bases outside the gene matches: 4. The DNA for the CDR3 is TGTGCCAGCAGCCCGACAGGGGGTGAAGAGACCCAGTACTTC. It codes for CASSPTGGEETQYF.

This chain joins TRBV18 and TRBJ1-5; D gene ambiguous. CDR1 and CDR2 from the germline V gene are KGHSH and LQKENI. This CDR3 comprises 12 residues. Trimming cost V 0 bases and J 11 bases, with 8 bases left between them. The CDR3 DNA reads as TGTGCCAGCTCACCACCCGGGCGGGCCCAGCATTTT. It is translated as CASSPPGRAQHF.

Points on this clone: Because the CDR3's place on the DNA is in doubt, the DNA is left out and the CDR3 is given as listed by TCRdb. The V and J genes are TRBV6-5 and TRBJ2-7; the DNA was not used to check the table's D call, TRBD2. Inclusive of both ends, the CDR3 amounts to 15 amino acids. Germline values: CDR1 MNHEY, CDR2 SVGAGI. CDR3 amino acids: CASSSSTSVSYEQYF.

V is TRBV12-3 or TRBV12-4 and J is TRBJ1-4; unclear D gene. This CDR3 has 12 amino acids. Trimming shortened V by 7 bases and J by 6 bases, and 9 bases separated the two germline ends. The CDR3 here is CASNSHDEKLFF. In nucleotides, the CDR3 is TGTGCCAGCAACTCCCATGATGAAAAACTGTTTTTT.

The rearrangement links TRBV7-9 to TRBJ2-1, with 7 bases identical to TRBD1. CDR3 size: 15 residues. CDR1 is SEHNR and CDR2 is FQNEAQ in the germline V gene (reference sequence). V lost 5 bases and J lost 6; bases outside the gene matches: 10. The CDR3 is CASSPRGQAPNEQFF. CDR3 nucleotide sequence: TGTGCCAGCAGCCCCCGCGGACAGGCACCCAATGAGCAGTTCTTC.

The chain uses TRBV7-9 and TRBJ2-2; no clear D gene. Trimming pared 4 bases from V and 1 base from J, leaving 13 bases between. The CDR3 is made up of 16 amino acids. CDR1 is SEHNR and CDR2 is FQNEAQ in the germline V gene (reference sequence). Written as DNA, the CDR3 is TGTGCCAGCAGCTCGGTTCCGAGGAGGAACACCGGGGAGCTGTTTTTT. Residues: CASSSVPRRNTGELFF.

The rearrangement uses TRBV2 and TRBJ1-2, with a weak D call TRBD1 (6 bases). V was clipped by 5 bases and J by 8 bases, with 18 bases between them. Germline values: CDR1 SNHLY, CDR2 FYNNEI. CDR3 length equals 14 residues. CDR3 nucleotides: TGTGCCAGCAGTCCGGGACACCAAAAAGGAGGCTACACCTTC. Amino acid sequence: CASSPGHQKGGYTF.

This clone appeared once. The rearrangement joins TRBV5-7 to TRBJ2-7, with a possible D match to TRBD2 (6 bases). TRBV5-7 qualifies as an ORF whose function is uncertain. The V gene lost 4 bases and the J gene lost 8 bases, with 22 bases spanning the gap. The CDR3 extends over 15 amino acids. CDR3 residues: CASSTLYGSKIKQYF. CDR3 DNA: TGTGCCAGCAGCACCCTTTACGGGAGCAAGATTAAGCAGTACTTC.

The chain couples TRBV5-1 to TRBJ2-5, with a tentative D call TRBD1 (5 bases). V was pared by 4 bases and J by 6 bases, with 22 bases between. Germline CDR1 is SGHRS and CDR2 is YFSETQ. This CDR3 is built from 16 residues. CDR3 DNA: TGCGCCAGCAGCGGGGCTTATGCAGTTGAGGTGAAGACCCAGTACTTC. Translation: CASSGAYAVEVKTQYF.

The rearrangement uses TRBV27 and TRBJ2-5; weak D call: TRBD2 (6 bases). CDR3 size: 13 residues. V gave up 5 bases and J gave up 7 bases, with 14 bases separating them. CDR1 is MNHEY and CDR2 is SMNVEV in the germline V gene (reference sequence). The CDR3 loop reads CASSPRWRGTQYF. The CDR3 DNA is TGTGCCAGCAGTCCCAGGTGGAGGGGGACCCAGTACTTC.

DNA for the CDR3: TGTGCCAGCAGTCCGACTAGAGAGACCCAGTACTTC. Translating gives CASSPTRETQYF. The chain uses TRBV6-6 and TRBJ2-5, with D possibly TRBD2 on 6 matching bases. There are 12 residues in the CDR3. The V end lost 5 bases, the J end lost 4 bases, and 8 bases lay between the germline ends. Germline lookup yields CDR1 MNHNY and CDR2 SVGAGI (reference sequence).

The V gene is TRBV9, the J gene TRBJ2-2; D call uncertain. Germline V gene sequence: CDR1 SGDLS, CDR2 YYNGEE. V lost 0 bases and J lost 7, with 10 bases in between. The CDR3 length is 14 residues. CDR3 nucleotides: TGTGCCAGCAGCGTAGCTAAGTCCATCGGGGAGCTGTTTTTT. Its translation: CASSVAKSIGELFF.

J is TRBJ2-1 and V is TRBV9; D may be TRBD2 (6 bases). Trimming stripped 4 bases from V and 0 bases from J, with 20 bases between. Germline CDR1 is SGDLS and CDR2 is YYNGEE. The CDR3 sequence is 18 residues long. The CDR3 protein is CASSLREERLVSYNEQFF. The CDR3 DNA reads TGTGCCAGCAGCCTCAGGGAGGAGCGGCTCGTCTCCTACAATGAGCAGTTCTTC.